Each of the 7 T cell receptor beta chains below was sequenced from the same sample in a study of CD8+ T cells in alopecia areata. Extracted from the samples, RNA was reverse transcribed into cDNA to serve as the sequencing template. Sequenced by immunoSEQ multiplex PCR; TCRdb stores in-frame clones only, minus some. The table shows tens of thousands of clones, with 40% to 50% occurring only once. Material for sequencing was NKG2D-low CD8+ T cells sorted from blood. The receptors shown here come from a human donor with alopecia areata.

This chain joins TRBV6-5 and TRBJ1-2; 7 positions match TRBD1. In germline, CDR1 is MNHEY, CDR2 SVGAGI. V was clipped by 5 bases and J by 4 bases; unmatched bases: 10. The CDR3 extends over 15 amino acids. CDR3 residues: CASSPTSTGRYGYTF. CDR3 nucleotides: TGTGCCAGCAGTCCGACCTCGACAGGGCGCTATGGCTACACCTTC.

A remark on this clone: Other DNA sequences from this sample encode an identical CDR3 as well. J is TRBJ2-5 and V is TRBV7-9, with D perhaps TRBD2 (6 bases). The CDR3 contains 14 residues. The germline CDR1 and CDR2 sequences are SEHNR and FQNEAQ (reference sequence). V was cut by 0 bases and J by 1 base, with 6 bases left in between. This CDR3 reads CASSLAGGQETQYF. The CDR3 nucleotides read TGTGCCAGCAGCTTAGCGGGAGGCCAAGAGACCCAGTACTTC.

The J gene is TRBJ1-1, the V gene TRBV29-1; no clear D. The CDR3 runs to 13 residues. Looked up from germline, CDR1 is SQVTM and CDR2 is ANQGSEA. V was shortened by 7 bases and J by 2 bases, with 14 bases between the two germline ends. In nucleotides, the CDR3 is TGCAGCGCTTTCCGGGCCCCAAACACTGAAGCTTTCTTT. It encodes CSAFRAPNTEAFF.

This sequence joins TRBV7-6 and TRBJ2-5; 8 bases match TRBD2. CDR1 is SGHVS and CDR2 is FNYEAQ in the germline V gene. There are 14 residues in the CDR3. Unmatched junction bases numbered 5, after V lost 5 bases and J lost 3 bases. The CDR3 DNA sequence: TGTGCCAGCAGCCCTGGGACTAGGAAAGAGACCCAGTACTTC. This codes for CASSPGTRKETQYF.

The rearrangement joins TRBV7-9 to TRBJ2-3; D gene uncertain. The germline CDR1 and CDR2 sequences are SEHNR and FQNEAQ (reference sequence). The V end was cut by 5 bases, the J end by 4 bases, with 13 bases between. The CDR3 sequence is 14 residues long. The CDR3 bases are TGTGCCAGCAGCGCCACCTCCCGCCCAGATACGCAGTATTTT. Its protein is CASSATSRPDTQYF. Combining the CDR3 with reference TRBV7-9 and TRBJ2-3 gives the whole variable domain DTGVSQNPRHKITKRGQNVTFRCDPISEHNRLYWYRQTLGQGPEFLTYFQNEAQLEKSRLLSDRFSAERPKGSFSTLEIQRTEQGDSAMYLCASSATSRPDTQYFGPGTRLTVL.

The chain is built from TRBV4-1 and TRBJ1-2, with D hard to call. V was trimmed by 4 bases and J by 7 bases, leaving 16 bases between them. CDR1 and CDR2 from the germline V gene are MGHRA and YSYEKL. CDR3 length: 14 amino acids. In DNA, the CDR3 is TGCGCCAGCAGCCCCGAGAGGCAGGAGGGTGGCTACACCTTC. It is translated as CASSPERQEGGYTF.

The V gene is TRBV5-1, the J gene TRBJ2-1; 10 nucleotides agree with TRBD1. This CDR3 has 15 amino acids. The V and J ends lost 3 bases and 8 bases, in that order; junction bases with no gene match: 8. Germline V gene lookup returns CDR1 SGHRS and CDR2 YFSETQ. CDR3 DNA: TGCGCCAGCAGCTATCGGGACAGGGGATCCCATGAGCAGTTCTTC. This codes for CASSYRDRGSHEQFF.